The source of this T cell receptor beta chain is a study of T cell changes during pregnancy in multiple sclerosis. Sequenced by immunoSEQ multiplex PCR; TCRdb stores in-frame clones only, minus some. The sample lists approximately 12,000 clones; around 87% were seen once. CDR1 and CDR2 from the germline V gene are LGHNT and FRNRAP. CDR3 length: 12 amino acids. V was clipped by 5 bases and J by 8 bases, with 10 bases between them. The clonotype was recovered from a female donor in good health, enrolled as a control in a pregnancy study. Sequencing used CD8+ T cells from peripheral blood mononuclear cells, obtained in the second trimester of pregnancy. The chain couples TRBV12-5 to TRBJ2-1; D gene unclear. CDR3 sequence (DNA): TGTGCTAGTGGTCTGACATTGGATGAGCAGTTCTTC. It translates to CASGLTLDEQFF.